This T cell receptor beta chain was found in a study of a mutant IDH1 vaccine in newly diagnosed glioma. For the study at large: Initiation of the vaccine course occurred 4-6 weeks after radiotherapy alone, or alongside temozolomide cycles. The sex distribution of treated patients was 62.5% male and around 38% female, with a mean age of roughly 40 years. It was radiotherapy, temozolomide, or both that patients received previously, with most receiving both. Overall study results and limits: Vaccine-induced immune responses were detected in around 92% of patients.

Time point noted: week 23, last vaccination. The content of each vaccine dose was 300 ug of mutant IDH1 20-mer peptide, and topical imiquimod accompanied it. As regards this clone: The target antigen is unknown.

Sequenced by immunoSEQ multiplex PCR; TCRdb stores in-frame clones only, minus some. The sample lists roughly 40,000 clones; 91% were seen once. Per the germline V gene, CDR1 is SGHRS and CDR2 is YFSETQ. This CDR3 is 15 amino acids long. The V end lost 2 bases, the J end lost 3 bases, and 14 bases lay between the germline ends. This clonotype originated in a man between 50 and 59 years old with glioma. The starting material was PBMCs, obtained from a glioma patient whose treatment included an IDH1 peptide vaccine. J is TRBJ1-1 and V is TRBV5-1; maybe TRBD1 (6 bases). CDR3: CASSFGGTSHTEAFF. CDR3 nucleotide sequence: TGCGCCAGCAGCTTTGGAGGGACATCTCACACTGAAGCTTTCTTT.